The 2 T cell receptor beta chains given below trace back to one sample, sequenced in a study of T cell changes during pregnancy in multiple sclerosis (dated by TCRdb to between 2018 and 2021). Library prep was done by the immunoSEQ multiplex PCR assay. TCRdb took this table from immuneACCESS and kept in-frame rearrangements with V and J called. Such tables lack part of the clones; where checked against another copy, unresolved V genes explain under half of the gap, and the rest is unexplained. In this sample the table shows nearly 110,000 clones, around 93% of which occur a single time. The ten top clones hold about 0.78% of the sample. This specimen consisted of peripheral blood, obtained in the third trimester of pregnancy. The receptors come from a female donor in good health, enrolled as a control in a pregnancy study.

This CDR3 reads CASTQQTGGRPGYTF. The CDR3 region has the DNA TGTGCCAGTACCCAACAGACAGGGGGCCGCCCTGGCTACACCTTC. The genes are TRBV19 and TRBJ1-2; 10 nucleotides line up with TRBD1. Losses at the gene ends were 7 bases for V and 7 bases for J; bases not matched to a gene: 12. This CDR3 is 15 amino acids long. Germline assignment: CDR1 LNHDA and CDR2 SQIVND (reference sequence).

The genes are TRBV30 and TRBJ2-1; tentatively, D is TRBD2 (5 bases). Germline V gene data show CDR1 as GTSNPN and CDR2 as SVGIG (reference sequence). The V end lost 2 bases, the J end lost 9 bases, and 17 bases lay between the germline ends. This CDR3 has 14 amino acids. CDR3 nucleotides: TGTGCCTGGAGTTTTCCCGGGGAAAGGCGTGAGCAGTTCTTC. It yields the protein CAWSFPGERREQFF.